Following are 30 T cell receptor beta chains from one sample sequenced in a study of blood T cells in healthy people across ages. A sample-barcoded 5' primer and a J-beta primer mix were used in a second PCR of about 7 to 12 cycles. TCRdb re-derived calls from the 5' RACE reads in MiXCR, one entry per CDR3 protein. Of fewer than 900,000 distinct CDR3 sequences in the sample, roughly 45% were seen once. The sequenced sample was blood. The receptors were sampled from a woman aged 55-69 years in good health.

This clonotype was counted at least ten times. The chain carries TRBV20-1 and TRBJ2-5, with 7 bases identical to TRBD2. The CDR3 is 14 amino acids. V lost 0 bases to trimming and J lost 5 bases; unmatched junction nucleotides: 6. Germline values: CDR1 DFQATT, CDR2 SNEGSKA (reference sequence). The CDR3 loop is CSARDMRELETQYF. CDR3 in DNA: TGCAGTGCTAGAGATATGCGGGAGCTCGAGACCCAGTACTTC.

CDR3 loop: CSARVSAEAFF. CDR3 nucleotide sequence: TGCAGTGCCCGGGTATCGGCTGAAGCTTTCTTT. This chain uses TRBV20-1 with TRBJ1-1; D not certain. Germline CDR1 reads DFQATT; CDR2 reads SNEGSKA (reference sequence). Trimming took off 6 bases at V and 6 bases at J, with 11 bases between the two ends. CDR3 size: 11 residues.

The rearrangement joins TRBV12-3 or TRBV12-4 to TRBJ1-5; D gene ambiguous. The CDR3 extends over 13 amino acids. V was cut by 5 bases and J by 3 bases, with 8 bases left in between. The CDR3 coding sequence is TGTGCCAGCAGTCCTCAATACAATCAGCCCCAGCATTTT. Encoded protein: CASSPQYNQPQHF.

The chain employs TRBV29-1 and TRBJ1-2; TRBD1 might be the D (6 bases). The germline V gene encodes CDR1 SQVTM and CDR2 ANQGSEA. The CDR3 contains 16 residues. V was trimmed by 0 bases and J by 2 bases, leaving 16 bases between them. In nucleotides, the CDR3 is TGCAGCGTTGAAGATCTTGGGGGGGCGCGGAACTATGGCTACACCTTC. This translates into CSVEDLGGARNYGYTF. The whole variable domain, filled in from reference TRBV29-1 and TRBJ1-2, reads SAVISQKPSRDICQRGTSLTIQCQVDSQVTMMFWYRQQPGQSLTLIATANQGSEATYESGFVIDKFPISRPNLTFSTLTVSNMSPEDSSIYLCSVEDLGGARNYGYTFGSGTRLTVV.

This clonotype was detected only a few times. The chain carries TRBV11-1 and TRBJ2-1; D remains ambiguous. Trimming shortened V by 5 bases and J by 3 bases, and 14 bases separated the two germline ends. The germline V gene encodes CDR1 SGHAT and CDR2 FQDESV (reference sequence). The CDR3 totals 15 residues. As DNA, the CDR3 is TGTGCCAGCAGCGCCCCTGGGGTAAACTACAATGAGCAGTTCTTC. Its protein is CASSAPGVNYNEQFF.

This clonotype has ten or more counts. Written as DNA, the CDR3 is TGTGCCAGCAGTTTAGGGACAGGGGTGGGCGAGCAGTACTTC. Its translation is CASSLGTGVGEQYF. The V gene is TRBV12-3 or TRBV12-4, the J gene TRBJ2-7; 9 bases fit TRBD1. The CDR3 runs to 14 residues. Trimming at V came to 1 base and at J to 6 bases, leaving 4 bases not matched to a gene.

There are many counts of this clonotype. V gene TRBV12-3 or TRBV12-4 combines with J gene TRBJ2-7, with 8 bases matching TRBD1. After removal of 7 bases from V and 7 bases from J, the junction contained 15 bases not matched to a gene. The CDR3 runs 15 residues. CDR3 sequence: CASTRSDRVWEEQYF. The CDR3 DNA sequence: TGTGCCAGCACCCGTTCGGACAGGGTTTGGGAGGAGCAGTACTTC.

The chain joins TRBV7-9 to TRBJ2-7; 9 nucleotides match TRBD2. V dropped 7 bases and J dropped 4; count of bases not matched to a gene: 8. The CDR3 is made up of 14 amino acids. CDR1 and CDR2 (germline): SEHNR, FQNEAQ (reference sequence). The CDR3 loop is CASTPGTSRYEQYF. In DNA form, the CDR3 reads TGTGCCAGCACTCCAGGGACTAGCAGATACGAGCAGTACTTC.

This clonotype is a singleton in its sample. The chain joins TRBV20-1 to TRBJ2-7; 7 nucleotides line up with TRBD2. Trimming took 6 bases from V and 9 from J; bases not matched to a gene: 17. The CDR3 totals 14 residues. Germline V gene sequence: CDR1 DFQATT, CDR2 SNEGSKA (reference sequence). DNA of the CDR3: TGCAGTGCCCCCCTCAGCGGGACGATTACGAGGCAGTACTTC. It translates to CSAPLSGTITRQYF.

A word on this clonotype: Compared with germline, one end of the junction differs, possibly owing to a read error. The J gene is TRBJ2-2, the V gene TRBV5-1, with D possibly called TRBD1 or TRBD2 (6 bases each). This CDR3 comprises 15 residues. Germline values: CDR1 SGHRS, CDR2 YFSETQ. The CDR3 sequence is CASTPSLSGAGELFF. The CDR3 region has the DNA TGCGCCAGCACCCCTAGTCTTTCGGGGGCCGGGGAGTTGTTTTTT. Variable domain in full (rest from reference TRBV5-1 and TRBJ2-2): KAGVTQTPRYLIKTRGQQVTLSCSPISGHRSVSWYQQTPGQGLQFLFEYFSETQRNKGNFPGRFSGRQFSNSRSEMNVSTLELGDSALYLCASTPSLSGAGELFFGEGSRLTVL.

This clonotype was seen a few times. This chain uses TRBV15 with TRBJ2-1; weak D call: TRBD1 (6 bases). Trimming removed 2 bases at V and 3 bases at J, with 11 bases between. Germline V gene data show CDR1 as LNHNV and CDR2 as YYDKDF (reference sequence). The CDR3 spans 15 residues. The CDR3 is CATSRTGLGYNEQFF. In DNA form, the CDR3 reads TGTGCCACCAGCAGAACAGGGTTGGGCTACAATGAGCAGTTCTTC.

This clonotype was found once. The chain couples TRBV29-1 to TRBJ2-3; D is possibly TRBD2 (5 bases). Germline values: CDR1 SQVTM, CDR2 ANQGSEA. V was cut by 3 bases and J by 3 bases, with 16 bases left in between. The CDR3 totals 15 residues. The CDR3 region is CSVDPTTRATDTQYF. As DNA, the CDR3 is TGCAGCGTTGACCCAACCACGCGGGCAACAGATACGCAGTATTTT.

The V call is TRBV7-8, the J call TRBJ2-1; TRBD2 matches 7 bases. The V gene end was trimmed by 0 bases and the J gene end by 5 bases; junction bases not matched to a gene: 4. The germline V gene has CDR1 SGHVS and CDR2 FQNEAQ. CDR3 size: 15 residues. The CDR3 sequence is CASSLAGGVNNEQFF. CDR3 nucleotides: TGTGCCAGCAGCTTAGCTGGGGGGGTAAACAATGAGCAGTTCTTC.

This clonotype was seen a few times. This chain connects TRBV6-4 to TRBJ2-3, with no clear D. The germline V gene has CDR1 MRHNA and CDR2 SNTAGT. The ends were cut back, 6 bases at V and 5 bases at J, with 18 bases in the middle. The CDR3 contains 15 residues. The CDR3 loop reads CASSKNVGSEDTQYF. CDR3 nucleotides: TGTGCCAGCAGCAAGAATGTGGGATCGGAAGATACGCAGTATTTT.

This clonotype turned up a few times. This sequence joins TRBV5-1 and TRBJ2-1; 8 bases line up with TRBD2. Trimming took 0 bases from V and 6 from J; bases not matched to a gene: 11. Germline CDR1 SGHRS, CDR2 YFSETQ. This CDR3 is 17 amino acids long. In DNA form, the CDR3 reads TGCGCCAGCAGCTTGGGGTCCCTCCCGGGGGGGCCCAATGAGCAGTTCTTC. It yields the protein CASSLGSLPGGPNEQFF. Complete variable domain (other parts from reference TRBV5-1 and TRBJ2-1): KAGVTQTPRYLIKTRGQQVTLSCSPISGHRSVSWYQQTPGQGLQFLFEYFSETQRNKGNFPGRFSGRQFSNSRSEMNVSTLELGDSALYLCASSLGSLPGGPNEQFFGPGTRLTVL.

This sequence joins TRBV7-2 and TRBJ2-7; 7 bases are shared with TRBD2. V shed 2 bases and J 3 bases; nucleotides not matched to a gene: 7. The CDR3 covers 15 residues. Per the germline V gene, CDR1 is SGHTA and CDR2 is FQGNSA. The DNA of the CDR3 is TGTGCCAGCAGCTTATCTGGGCTAGCGGACTACGAGCAGTACTTC. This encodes CASSLSGLADYEQYF.

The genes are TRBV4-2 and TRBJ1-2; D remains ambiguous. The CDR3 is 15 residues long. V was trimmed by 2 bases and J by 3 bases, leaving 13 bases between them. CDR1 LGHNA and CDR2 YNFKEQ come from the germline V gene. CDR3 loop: CASSQLVGIHYGYTF. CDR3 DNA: TGTGCCAGCAGCCAACTAGTGGGGATCCACTATGGCTACACCTTC.

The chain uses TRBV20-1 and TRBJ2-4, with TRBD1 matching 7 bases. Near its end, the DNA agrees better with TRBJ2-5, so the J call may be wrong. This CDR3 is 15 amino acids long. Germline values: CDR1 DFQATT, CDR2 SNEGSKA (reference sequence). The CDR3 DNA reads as TGCAGTGCTAGACAACAACAGGGGCACCAAGAGACCCAGTACTTC. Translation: CSARQQQGHQETQYF.

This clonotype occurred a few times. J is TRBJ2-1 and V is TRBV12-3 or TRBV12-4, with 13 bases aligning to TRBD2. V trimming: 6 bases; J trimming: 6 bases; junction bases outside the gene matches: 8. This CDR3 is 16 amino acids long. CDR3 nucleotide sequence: TGTGCCAGCAGAGGACTAGCGGGAGAAATATTCAATGAGCAGTTCTTC. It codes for CASRGLAGEIFNEQFF.

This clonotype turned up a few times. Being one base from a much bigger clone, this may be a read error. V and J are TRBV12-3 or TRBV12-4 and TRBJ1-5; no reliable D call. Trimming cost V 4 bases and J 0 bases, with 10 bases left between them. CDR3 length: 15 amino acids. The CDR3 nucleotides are TGTGCCAGCAGTTCGACGGGTTATAGCAATCAGCCCCAGCATTTT. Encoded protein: CASSSTGYSNQPQHF.

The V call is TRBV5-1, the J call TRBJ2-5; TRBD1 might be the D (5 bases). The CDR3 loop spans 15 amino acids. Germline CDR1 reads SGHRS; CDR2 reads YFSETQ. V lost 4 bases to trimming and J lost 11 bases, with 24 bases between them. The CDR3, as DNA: TGCGCCAGCAGCCCAAGGTCCAGGGCAGGCAATGAGCAGTACTTC. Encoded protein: CASSPRSRAGNEQYF.

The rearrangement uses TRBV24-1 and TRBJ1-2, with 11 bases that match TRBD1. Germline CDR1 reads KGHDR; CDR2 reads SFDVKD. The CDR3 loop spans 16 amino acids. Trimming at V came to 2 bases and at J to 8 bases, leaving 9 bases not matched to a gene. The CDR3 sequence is CATSDSSGTGGEGYTF. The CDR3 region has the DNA TGTGCCACCAGTGATTCCTCCGGGACAGGGGGTGAGGGCTACACCTTC.

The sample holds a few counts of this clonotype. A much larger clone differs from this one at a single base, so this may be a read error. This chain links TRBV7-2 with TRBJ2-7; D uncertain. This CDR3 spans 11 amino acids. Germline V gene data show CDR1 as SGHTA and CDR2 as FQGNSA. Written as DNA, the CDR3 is TGTGACAGCAGCTCGGGCTACGAGCAGTACTTC. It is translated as CDSSSGYEQYF.

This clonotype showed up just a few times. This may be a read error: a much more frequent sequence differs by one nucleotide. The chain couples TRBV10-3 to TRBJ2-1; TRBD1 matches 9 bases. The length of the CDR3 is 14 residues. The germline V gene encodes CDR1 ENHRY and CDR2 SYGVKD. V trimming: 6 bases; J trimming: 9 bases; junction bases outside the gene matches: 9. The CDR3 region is CAISPGQGRREQFF. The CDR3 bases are TGTGCCATCAGCCCGGGACAGGGAAGGCGTGAGCAGTTCTTC.

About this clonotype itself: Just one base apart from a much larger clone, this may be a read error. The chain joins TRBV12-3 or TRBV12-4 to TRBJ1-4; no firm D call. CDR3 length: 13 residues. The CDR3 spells CASSVATNGKLFF. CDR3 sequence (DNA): TGTGCCAGCAGTGTTGCAACTAATGGAAAACTGTTTTTT.

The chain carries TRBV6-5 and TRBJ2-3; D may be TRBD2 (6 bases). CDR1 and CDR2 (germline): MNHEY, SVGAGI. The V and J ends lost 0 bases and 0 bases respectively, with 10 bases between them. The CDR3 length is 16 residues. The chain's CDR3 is CASSYSEGGSTDTQYF. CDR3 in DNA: TGTGCCAGCAGTTACTCGGAGGGCGGAAGCACAGATACGCAGTATTTT.

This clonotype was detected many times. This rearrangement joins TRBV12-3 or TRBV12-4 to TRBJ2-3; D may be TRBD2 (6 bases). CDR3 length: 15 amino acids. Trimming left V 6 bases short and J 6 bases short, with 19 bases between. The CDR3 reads CASRKTRSGRDTQYF. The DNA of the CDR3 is TGTGCCAGCAGGAAGACTAGGTCCGGTAGGGATACGCAGTATTTT.

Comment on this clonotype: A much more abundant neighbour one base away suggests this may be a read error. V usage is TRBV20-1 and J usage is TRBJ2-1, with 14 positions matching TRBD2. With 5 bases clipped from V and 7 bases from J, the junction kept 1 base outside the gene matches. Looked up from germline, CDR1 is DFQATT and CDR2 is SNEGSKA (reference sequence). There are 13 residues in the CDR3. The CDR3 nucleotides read TGCAGTGCTTGGACTAGCGGGAGGAATGAGCAGTTCTTC. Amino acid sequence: CSAWTSGRNEQFF.

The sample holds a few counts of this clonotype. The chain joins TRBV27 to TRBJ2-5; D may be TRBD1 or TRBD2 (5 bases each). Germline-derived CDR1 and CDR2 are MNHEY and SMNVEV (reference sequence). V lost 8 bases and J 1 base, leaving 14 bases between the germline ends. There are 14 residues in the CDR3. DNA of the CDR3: TGTGCCAGCGGGCGACGGGACGGCCAAGAGACCCAGTACTTC. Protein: CASGRRDGQETQYF.

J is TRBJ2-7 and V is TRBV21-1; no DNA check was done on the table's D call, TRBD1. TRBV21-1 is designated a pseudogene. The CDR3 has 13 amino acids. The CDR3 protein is CASPWTGYYEQYF. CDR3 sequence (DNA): TGTGCCAGCCCTTGGACAGGGTACTACGAGCAGTACTTC.